Listed below are T cell receptor beta chains from one sample, sequenced in a study of CD8 T cells in Susac syndrome. TCRdb independently ran MiXCR on the immunoSEQ multiplex PCR reads; one entry per CDR3 protein. This table holds about 120,000 distinct CDR3 sequences, 90% to 95% found once. Input material: CD8+ T cells from PBMCs. These receptors all come from a human donor with Susac syndrome. CDR3s leave out the opening cysteine and the closing phenylalanine or tryptophan. Fields, in order: J gene, V gene, CDR3 length, CDR3 protein.

TRBJ2-1 | TRBV30 | 10 | AWSQQSREQF
TRBJ2-7 | TRBV4-3 | 12 | ASSLGTSAYEQY
TRBJ2-3 | TRBV9 | 13 | ASSVYDSNTDTQY
TRBJ2-7 | TRBV20-1 | 11 | SARDLESYEQY
TRBJ2-5 | TRBV7-2 | 11 | ASSLEAAGTQY
TRBJ2-3 | TRBV15 | 11 | ATSTTSTDTQY
TRBJ2-5 | TRBV12-3/TRBV12-4 | 15 | ASRPGTSGGTQETQY
TRBJ2-5 | TRBV19 | 12 | ASSSGQGRETQY
TRBJ2-5 | TRBV27 | 13 | ASSLSISPSETQY
TRBJ2-1 | TRBV13 | 13 | ASSQRQGPYNEQF